The next 9 T cell receptor beta chains were all read from a single sample in a study of PD-L1 blockade in urothelial cancer. The table came from immunoSEQ multiplex PCR; TCRdb's copy has only in-frame clones and leaves some out. The sample yields tens of thousands of clones, around 90% seen once. Time point denoted: peripheral blood 6 weeks after treatment start. The source material was PBMCs, sampled around atezolizumab (anti-PD-L1) treatment. The receptors come from a man aged 55-75 years with urothelial cancer.

CDR3 residues: CAISPNPTGGDYEQYF. The CDR3 region has the DNA TGTGCCATCAGCCCGAACCCGACAGGGGGGGACTACGAGCAGTACTTC. The chain has TRBV10-3 and TRBJ2-7; 9 bases agree with TRBD1. Germline-derived CDR1 and CDR2 are ENHRY and SYGVKD. The CDR3 is 16 residues long. Germline trimming cut 6 bases from V and 3 bases from J; bases unmatched to any gene: 12.

The rearrangement links TRBV6-1 to TRBJ1-1; D is possibly TRBD1 (5 bases). Per germline, CDR1 MNHNS and CDR2 SASEGT. Trimming removed 4 bases from V and 0 bases from J, with 9 bases in between. The CDR3 consists of 14 residues. The CDR3 bases are TGTGCCAGCAGTGTCACAGGAATGAACACTGAAGCTTTCTTT. It is translated as CASSVTGMNTEAFF.

V usage is TRBV4-1 and J usage is TRBJ2-6; TRBD2 might be the D (7 bases). V lost 4 bases to trimming and J lost 1 base, with 17 bases between them. This CDR3 contains 18 residues. Germline V lookup: CDR1 MGHRA, CDR2 YSYEKL. The CDR3 here is CASSPGGRGSSGANVLTF. CDR3 nucleotide sequence: TGCGCCAGCAGCCCGGGGGGCCGCGGGAGTTCTGGGGCCAACGTCCTGACTTTC.

This sequence joins TRBV5-4 and TRBJ1-3; D remains unclear. This CDR3 comprises 15 residues. The ends were cut back, 4 bases at V and 0 bases at J, with 11 bases in the middle. The germline CDR1 and CDR2 sequences are SGHNT and YYREEE (reference sequence). In DNA, the CDR3 is TGTGCCAGCAGCAACCGGCAGGCCTCTGGAAACACCATATATTTT. This codes for CASSNRQASGNTIYF.

The rearrangement links TRBV25-1 to TRBJ2-1; D might be TRBD2 (6 bases). The CDR3 consists of 14 residues. Germline V gene sequence: CDR1 MGHDK, CDR2 SYGVNS. V shed 8 bases and J shed 4 bases, with 15 bases lying between them. The CDR3 loop is CASFGGPPYNEQFF. DNA for the CDR3: TGTGCCAGCTTCGGGGGACCGCCTTACAATGAGCAGTTCTTC.

The chain recombines TRBV6-6 with TRBJ1-5, with 9 nucleotides matching TRBD1. V gave up 2 bases and J gave up 7 bases; unmatched junction bases: 9. The CDR3 contains 16 residues. Germline V gene lookup returns CDR1 MNHNY and CDR2 SVGAGI (reference sequence). CDR3 loop: CASSYGTGKLYQPQHF. The CDR3 DNA follows: TGTGCCAGCAGTTACGGGACAGGGAAGTTATACCAGCCCCAGCATTTT.

The chain links TRBV6-1 to TRBJ1-2; D is possibly TRBD1 (6 bases). Germline CDR1 and CDR2: MNHNS and SASEGT. Trimming shortened V by 6 bases and J by 4 bases, and 15 bases separated the two germline ends. The CDR3 totals 14 residues. DNA of the CDR3: TGTGCCAGCAGGCATACTACAGGGAGCTATGGCTACACCTTC. It translates to CASRHTTGSYGYTF.

The chain carries TRBV6-1 and TRBJ2-3, with TRBD2 as a possible D gene (7 bases). V lost 2 bases, J lost 6 bases, and 15 bases lay in between. The V gene's germline CDR1 is MNHNS and CDR2 SASEGT. The CDR3 totals 15 residues. CDR3 loop: CASSEWGGGTDTQYF. CDR3 in DNA: TGTGCCAGCAGTGAATGGGGGGGCGGGACGGATACGCAGTATTTT.

V usage is TRBV6-5 and J usage is TRBJ1-5; tentative D call: TRBD1 (5 bases). The CDR3 length is 12 residues. V lost 10 bases, J lost 8 bases, and 15 bases lay in between. Germline V gene sequence: CDR1 MNHEY, CDR2 SVGAGI. The CDR3 bases are TGTGCCACCGGTCCTTCCAGGGAGCCCCAGCATTTT. Translating it yields CATGPSREPQHF.